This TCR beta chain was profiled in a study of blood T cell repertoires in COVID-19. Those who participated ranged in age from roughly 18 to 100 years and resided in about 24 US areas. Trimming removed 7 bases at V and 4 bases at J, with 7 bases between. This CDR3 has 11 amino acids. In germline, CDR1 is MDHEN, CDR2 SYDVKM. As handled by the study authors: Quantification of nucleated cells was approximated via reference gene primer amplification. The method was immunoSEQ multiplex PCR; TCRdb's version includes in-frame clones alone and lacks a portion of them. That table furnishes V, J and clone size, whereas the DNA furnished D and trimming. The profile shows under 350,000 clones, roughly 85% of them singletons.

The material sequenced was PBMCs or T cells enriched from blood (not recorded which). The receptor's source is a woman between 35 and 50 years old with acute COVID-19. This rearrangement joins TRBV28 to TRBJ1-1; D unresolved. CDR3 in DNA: TGTGCCAGCACGGGTCGCACTGAAGCTTTCTTT. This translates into CASTGRTEAFF.